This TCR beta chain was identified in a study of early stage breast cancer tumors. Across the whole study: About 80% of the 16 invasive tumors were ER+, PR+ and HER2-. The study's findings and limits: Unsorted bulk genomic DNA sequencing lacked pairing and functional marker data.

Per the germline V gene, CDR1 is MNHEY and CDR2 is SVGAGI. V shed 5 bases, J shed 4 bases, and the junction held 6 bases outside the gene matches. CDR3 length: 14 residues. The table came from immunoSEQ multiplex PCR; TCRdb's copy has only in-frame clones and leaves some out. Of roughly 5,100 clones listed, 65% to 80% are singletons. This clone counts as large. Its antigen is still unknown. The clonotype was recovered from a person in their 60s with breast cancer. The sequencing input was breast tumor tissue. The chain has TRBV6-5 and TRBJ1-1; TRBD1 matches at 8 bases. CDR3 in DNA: TGTGCCAGCAGTCTCACAGGGGGTAGCACTGAAGCTTTCTTT. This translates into CASSLTGGSTEAFF.